This T cell receptor beta chain was captured by sequencing in a study of a mutant IDH1 vaccine in newly diagnosed glioma. Across the whole study: Vaccine administration was initiated 4-6 weeks following radiotherapy alone, or with temozolomide cycles.

As to time point: week 23, last vaccination. All doses held 300 ug of mutant IDH1 20-mer peptide, with topical imiquimod. As concerns this clone: Its matching antigen is unknown.

V was shortened by 2 bases and J by 8 bases, with 21 bases between the two germline ends. The CDR3 covers 16 residues. CDR1 and CDR2 (germline): MNHEY, SVGAGI. Method: immunoSEQ multiplex PCR; TCRdb's copy keeps in-frame clones and lacks some. The sample records about 53,000 clones, about 81% being singletons. Here the sequenced sample was PBMCs, taken from a glioma patient whose treatment included an IDH1 peptide vaccine. This clonotype originated in a woman aged 40-49 years with glioma. Some clones in this sample may be carry-over from other donors' samples. The V and J genes are TRBV6-5 and TRBJ1-2; TRBD1 is a possible D gene (6 bases). The CDR3 bases are TGTGCCAGCAGTTACCGTATAACAGGGCTCGGAGACGGCTACACCTTC. Its translation is CASSYRITGLGDGYTF.